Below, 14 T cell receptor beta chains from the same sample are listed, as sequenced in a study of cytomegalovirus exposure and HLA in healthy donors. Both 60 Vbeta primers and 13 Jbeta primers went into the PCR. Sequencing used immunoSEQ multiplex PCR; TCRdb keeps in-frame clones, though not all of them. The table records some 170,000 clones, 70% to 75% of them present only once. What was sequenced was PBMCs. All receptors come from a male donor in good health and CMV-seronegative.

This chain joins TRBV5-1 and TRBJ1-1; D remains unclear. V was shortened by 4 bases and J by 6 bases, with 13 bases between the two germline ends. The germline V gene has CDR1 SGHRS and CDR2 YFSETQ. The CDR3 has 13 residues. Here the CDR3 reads CASSPRSAPEAFF. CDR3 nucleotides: TGCGCCAGCAGCCCTCGGAGCGCACCTGAAGCTTTCTTT.

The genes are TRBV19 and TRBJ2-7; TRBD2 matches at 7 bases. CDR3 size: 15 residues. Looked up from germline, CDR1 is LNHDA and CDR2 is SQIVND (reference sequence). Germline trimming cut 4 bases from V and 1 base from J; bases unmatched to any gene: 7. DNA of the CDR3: TGTGCCAGTAGTAGCTCGGTGGGAGGGTCCTACGAGCAGTACTTC. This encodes CASSSSVGGSYEQYF. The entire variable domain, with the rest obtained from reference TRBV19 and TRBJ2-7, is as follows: DGGITQSPKYLFRKEGQNVTLSCEQNLNHDAMYWYRQDPGQGLRLIYYSQIVNDFQKGDIAEGYSVSREKKESFPLTVTSAQKNPTAFYLCASSSSVGGSYEQYFGPGTRLTVT.

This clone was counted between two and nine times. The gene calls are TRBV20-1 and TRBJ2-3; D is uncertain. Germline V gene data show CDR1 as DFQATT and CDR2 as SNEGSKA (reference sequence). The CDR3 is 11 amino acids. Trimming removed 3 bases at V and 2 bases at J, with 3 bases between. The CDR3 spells CSASNTDTQYF. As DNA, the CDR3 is TGCAGTGCTAGCAACACAGATACGCAGTATTTT.

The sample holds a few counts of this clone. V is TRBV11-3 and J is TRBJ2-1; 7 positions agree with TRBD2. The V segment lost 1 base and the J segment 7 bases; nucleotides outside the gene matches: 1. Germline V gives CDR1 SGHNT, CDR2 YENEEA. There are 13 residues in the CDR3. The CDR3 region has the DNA TGTGCCAGCAGCTTAGGACTAGCTAATGAGCAGTTCTTC. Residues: CASSLGLANEQFF.

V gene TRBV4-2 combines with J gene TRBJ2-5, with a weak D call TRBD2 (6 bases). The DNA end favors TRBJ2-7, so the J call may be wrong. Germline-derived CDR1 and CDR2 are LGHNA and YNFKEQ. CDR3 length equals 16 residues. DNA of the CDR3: TGTGCCAGCAGCCAGGAGGGGAGCGTAGCCTCCTACGAGCAGTACTTC. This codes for CASSQEGSVASYEQYF.

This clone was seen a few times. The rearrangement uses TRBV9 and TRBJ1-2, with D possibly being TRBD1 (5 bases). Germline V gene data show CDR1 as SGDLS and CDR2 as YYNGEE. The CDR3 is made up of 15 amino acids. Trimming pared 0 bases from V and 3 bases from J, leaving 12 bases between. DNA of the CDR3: TGTGCCAGCAGCGTAGGTATGGGGCGCGACTATGGCTACACCTTC. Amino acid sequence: CASSVGMGRDYGYTF.

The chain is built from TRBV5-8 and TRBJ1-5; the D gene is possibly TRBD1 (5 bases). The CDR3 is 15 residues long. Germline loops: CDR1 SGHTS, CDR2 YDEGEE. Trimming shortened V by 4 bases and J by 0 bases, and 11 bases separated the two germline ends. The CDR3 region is CASSPRQYSNQPQHF. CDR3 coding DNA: TGTGCCAGCAGCCCCCGACAGTATAGCAATCAGCCCCAGCATTTT.

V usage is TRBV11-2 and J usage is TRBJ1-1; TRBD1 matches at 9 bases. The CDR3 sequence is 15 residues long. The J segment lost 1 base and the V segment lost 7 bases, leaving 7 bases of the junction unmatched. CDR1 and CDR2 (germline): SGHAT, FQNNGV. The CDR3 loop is CASNRVTGGNTEAFF. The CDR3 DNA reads TGTGCCAGCAACAGGGTGACAGGGGGGAACACTGAAGCTTTCTTT.

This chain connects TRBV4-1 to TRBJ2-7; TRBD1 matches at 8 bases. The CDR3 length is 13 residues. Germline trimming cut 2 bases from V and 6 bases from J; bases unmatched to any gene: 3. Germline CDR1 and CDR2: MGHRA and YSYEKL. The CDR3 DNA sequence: TGCGCCAGCAGCCAAAGGACAGGGTTCGAGCAGTACTTC. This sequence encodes CASSQRTGFEQYF.

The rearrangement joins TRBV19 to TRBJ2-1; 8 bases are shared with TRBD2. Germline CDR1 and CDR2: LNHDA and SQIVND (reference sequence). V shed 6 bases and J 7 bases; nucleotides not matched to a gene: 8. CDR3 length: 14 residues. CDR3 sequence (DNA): TGTGCCAGTAGGCAGCGGGAGAATAGAAATGAGCAGTTCTTC. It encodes CASRQRENRNEQFF. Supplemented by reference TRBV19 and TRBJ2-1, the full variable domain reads DGGITQSPKYLFRKEGQNVTLSCEQNLNHDAMYWYRQDPGQGLRLIYYSQIVNDFQKGDIAEGYSVSREKKESFPLTVTSAQKNPTAFYLCASRQRENRNEQFFGPGTRLTVL.

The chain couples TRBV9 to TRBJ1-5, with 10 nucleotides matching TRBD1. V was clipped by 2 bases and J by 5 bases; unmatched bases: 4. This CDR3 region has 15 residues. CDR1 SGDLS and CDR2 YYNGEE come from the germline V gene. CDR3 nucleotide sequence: TGTGCCAGCAGCGTCGGACAGGGGGGTTATCAGCCCCAGCATTTT. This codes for CASSVGQGGYQPQHF.

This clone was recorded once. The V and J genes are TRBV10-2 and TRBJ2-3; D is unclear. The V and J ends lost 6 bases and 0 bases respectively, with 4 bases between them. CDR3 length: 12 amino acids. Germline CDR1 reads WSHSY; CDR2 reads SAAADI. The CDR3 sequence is CASRASTDTQYF. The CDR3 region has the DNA TGCGCCAGCAGGGCTAGCACAGATACGCAGTATTTT.

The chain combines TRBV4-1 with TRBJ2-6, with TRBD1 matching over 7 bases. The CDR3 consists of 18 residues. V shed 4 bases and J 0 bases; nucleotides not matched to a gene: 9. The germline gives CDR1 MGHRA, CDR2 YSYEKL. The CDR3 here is CASSLSRTGLSGANVLTF. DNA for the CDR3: TGCGCCAGCAGCCTCTCCAGGACAGGCCTCTCTGGGGCCAACGTCCTGACTTTC.

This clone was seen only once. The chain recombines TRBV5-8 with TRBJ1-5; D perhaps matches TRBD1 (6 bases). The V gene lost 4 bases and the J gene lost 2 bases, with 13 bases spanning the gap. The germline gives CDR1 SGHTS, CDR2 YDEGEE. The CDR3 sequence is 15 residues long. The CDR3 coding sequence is TGTGCCAGCAGCGCCGGGACAACTCGCAATCAGCCCCAGCATTTT. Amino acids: CASSAGTTRNQPQHF.